This TCR beta chain was found in a study of siplizumab effects on memory and regulatory T cells. Points from the study as a whole: Unstimulated subsets contained matches for only a minor fraction of alloreactive clones. The suppressive capacity of proliferating Tregs from siplizumab cultures remained unconfirmed. Siplizumab significantly decreased alloreactive sequences from unstimulated CD4+ memory cells. The alloresponse seemed to draw substantially on naive T cells, which appeared more diverse than memory cells.

The assay was immunoSEQ multiplex PCR, and TCRdb's table has in-frame clones only and misses some. The sample records more than 95,000 clones, roughly 94% being singletons. V was trimmed by 0 bases and J by 5 bases, leaving 16 bases between them. CDR3 length equals 16 residues. Looked up from germline, CDR1 is MGHDK and CDR2 is SYGVNS. Of note for this clone: Its antigen is undetermined.

This receptor was obtained from a human donor in good health. The sequenced material came from non-Treg CD4+ T cells sorted from blood. This rearrangement joins TRBV25-1 to TRBJ2-5, with no clear D. The CDR3 nucleotides are TGTGCCAGCAGTGAATATTTAGGTCTTGAGGTGGAGACCCAGTACTTC. Translation: CASSEYLGLEVETQYF. Complete variable domain (other parts from reference TRBV25-1 and TRBJ2-5): EADIYQTPRYLVIGTGKKITLECSQTMGHDKMYWYQQDPGMELHLIHYSYGVNSTEKGDLSSESTVSRIRTEHFPLTLESARPSHTSQYLCASSEYLGLEVETQYFGPGTRLLVL.